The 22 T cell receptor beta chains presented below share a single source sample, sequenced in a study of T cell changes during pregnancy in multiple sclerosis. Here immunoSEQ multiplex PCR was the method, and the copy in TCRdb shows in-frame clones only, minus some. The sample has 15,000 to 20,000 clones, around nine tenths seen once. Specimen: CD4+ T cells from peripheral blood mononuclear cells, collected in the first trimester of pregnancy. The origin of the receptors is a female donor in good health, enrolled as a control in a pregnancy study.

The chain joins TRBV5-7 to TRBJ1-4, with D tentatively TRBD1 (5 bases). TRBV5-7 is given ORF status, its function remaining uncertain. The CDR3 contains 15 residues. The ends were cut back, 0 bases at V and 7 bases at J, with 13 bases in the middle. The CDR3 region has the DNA TGTGCCAGCAGCTTGGCGGCCTACAGGAGTGAAAAACTGTTTTTT. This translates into CASSLAAYRSEKLFF.

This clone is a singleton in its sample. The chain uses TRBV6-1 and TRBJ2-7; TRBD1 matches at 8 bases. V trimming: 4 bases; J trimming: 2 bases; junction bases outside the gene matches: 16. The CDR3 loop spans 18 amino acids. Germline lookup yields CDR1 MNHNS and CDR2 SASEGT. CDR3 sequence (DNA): TGTGCCAGCAGTGTATCCGGGACAGGCGGGACTGGGACCTACGAGCAGTACTTC. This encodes CASSVSGTGGTGTYEQYF.

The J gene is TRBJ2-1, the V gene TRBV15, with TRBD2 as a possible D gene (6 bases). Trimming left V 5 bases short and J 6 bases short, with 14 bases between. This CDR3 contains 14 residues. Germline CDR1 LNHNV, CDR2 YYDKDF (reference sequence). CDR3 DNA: TGTGCCACCAGCGGAGGGGACTCTCTCAATGAGCAGTTCTTC. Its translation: CATSGGDSLNEQFF.

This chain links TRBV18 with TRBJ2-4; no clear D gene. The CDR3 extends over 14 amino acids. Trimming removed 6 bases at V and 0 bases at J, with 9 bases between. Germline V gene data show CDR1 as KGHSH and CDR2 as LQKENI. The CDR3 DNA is TGTGCCAGCTCCCAAGCGCTAGCCAAAAACATTCAGTACTTC. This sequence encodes CASSQALAKNIQYF.

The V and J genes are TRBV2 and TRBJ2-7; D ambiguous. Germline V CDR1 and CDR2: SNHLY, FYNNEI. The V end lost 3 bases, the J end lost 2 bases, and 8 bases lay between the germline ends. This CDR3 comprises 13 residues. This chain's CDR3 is CASSDARTYEQYF. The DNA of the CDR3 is TGTGCCAGCAGTGATGCGAGAACCTACGAGCAGTACTTC.

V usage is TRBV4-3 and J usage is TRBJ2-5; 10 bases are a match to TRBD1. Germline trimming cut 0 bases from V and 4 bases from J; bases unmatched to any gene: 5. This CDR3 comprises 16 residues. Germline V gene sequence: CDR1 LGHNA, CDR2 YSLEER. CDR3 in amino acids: CASSQEGTGVPETQYF. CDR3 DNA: TGCGCCAGCAGCCAAGAAGGGACAGGGGTCCCAGAGACCCAGTACTTC.

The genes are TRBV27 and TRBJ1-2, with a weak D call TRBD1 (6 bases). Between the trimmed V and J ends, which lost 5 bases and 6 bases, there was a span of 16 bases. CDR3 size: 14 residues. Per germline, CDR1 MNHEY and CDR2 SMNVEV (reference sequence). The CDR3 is CASSPSTGYNGYTF. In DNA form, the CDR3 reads TGTGCCAGCAGTCCCTCAACAGGGTACAATGGCTACACCTTC.

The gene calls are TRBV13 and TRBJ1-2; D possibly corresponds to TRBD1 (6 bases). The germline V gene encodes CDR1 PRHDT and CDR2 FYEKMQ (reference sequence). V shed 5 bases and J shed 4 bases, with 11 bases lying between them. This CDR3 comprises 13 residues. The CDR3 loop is CASSNQGTYGYTF. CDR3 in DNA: TGTGCCAGCAGCAACCAGGGGACCTATGGCTACACCTTC.

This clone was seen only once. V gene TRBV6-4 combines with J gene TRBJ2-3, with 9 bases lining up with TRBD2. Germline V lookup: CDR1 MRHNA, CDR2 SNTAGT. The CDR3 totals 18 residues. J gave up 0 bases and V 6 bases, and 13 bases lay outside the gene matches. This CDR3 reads CASSQGLAPTSSTDTQYF. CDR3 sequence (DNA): TGTGCCAGCAGCCAAGGACTAGCGCCAACGTCTAGCACAGATACGCAGTATTTT.

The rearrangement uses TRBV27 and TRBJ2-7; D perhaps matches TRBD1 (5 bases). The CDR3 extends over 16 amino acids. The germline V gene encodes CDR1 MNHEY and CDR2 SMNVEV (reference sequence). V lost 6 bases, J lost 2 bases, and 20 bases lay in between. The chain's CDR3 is CASSQSTTGSTYEQYF. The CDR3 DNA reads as TGTGCCAGCAGCCAGTCTACCACAGGTTCTACCTACGAGCAGTACTTC.

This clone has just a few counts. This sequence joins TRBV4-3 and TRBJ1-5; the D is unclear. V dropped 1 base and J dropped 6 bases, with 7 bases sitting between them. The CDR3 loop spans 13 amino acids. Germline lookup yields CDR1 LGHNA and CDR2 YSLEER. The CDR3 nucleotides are TGCGCCAGCAGCCAAGGGGGAGGTCAGCCCCAGCATTTT. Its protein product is CASSQGGGQPQHF.

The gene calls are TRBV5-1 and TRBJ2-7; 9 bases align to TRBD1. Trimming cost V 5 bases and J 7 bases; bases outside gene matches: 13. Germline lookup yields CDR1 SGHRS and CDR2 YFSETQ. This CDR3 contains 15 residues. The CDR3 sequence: CASRSETGGLGEQYF. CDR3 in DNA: TGCGCCAGCAGGAGCGAAACAGGGGGCTTAGGAGAGCAGTACTTC.

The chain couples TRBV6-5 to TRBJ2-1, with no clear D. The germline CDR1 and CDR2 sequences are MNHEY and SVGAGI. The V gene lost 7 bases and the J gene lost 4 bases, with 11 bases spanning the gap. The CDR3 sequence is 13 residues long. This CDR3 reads CASTESGYNEQFF. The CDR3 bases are TGTGCCAGCACCGAATCGGGTTACAATGAGCAGTTCTTC.

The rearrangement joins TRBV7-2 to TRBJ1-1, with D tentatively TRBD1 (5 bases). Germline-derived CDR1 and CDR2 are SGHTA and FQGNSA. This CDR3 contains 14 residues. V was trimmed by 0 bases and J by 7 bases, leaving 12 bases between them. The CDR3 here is CASSLARGFYEAFF. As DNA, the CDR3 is TGTGCCAGCAGCTTAGCCCGGGGGTTTTATGAAGCTTTCTTT.

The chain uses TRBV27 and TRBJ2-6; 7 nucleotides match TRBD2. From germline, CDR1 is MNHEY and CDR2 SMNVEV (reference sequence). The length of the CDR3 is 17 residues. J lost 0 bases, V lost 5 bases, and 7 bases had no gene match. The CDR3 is CASSPGEGYSGANVLTF. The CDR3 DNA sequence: TGTGCCAGCAGTCCCGGGGAGGGCTACTCTGGGGCCAACGTCCTGACTTTC.

The CDR3 sequence: CASSQAGGGGYEQYF. The CDR3 coding sequence is TGCGCCAGCAGCCAAGCAGGCGGGGGAGGCTACGAGCAGTACTTC. The chain couples TRBV4-3 to TRBJ2-7, with 7 nucleotides matching TRBD2. Germline V gene lookup returns CDR1 LGHNA and CDR2 YSLEER. After removal of 1 base from V and 3 bases from J, the junction contained 6 bases not matched to a gene. The CDR3 consists of 15 residues.

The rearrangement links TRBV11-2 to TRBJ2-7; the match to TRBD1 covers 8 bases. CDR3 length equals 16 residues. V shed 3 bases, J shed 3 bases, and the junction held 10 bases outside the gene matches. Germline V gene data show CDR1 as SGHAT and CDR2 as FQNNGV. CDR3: CASSFRGQGVDYEQYF. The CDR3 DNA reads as TGTGCCAGCAGCTTTAGAGGACAGGGCGTGGACTACGAGCAGTACTTC.

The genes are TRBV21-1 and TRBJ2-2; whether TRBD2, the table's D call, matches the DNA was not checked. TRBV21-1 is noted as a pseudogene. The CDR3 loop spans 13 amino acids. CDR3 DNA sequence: TGTGCCAGCAAAGGGACTCCACCCGGGGAGCTGTTTTTT. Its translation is CASKGTPPGELFF.

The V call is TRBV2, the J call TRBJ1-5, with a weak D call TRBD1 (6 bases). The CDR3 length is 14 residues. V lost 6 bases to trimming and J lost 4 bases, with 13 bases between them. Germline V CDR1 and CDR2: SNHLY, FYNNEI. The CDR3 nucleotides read TGTGCCAGCAGCGGTAAAACAGGGAATCAGCCCCAGCATTTT. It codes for CASSGKTGNQPQHF.

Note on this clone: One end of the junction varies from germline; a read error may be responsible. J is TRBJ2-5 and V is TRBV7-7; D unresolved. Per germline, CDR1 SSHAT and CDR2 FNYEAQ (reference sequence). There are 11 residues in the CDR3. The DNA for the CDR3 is TGTGCTAGCAGCCCCGGGGAGACCCAGTACTTC. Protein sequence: CASSPGETQYF.

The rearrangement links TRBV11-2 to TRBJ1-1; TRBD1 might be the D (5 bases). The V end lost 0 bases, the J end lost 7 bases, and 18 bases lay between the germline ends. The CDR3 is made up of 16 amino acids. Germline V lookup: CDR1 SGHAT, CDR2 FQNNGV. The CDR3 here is CASSLDLGGGSGEAFF. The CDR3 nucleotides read TGTGCCAGCAGCTTAGATCTTGGGGGGGGGTCGGGTGAAGCTTTCTTT.

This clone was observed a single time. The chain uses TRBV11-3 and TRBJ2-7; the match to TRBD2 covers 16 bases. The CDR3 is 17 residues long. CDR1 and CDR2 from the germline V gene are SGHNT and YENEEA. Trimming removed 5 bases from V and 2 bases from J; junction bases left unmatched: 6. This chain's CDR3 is CASSAPGLAGGAYEQYF. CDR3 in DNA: TGTGCCAGCAGCGCACCGGGACTAGCGGGAGGGGCCTACGAGCAGTACTTC.